The 19 T cell receptor beta chains presented below share a single source sample, sequenced in a study of blood T cell repertoires in COVID-19. The protocol was immunoSEQ multiplex PCR, while the TCRdb copy is restricted to in-frame clones and leaves out a portion. Counted here are 130,000 to 150,000 clones, approximately 80% occurring once; the ten biggest clones make up 9.2%. Sequencing was done on a sample of PBMCs or T cells enriched from blood (not recorded which). The receptors were sampled from a man aged 50 to 59 who had recovered from COVID-19.

The rearrangement uses TRBV24-1 and TRBJ2-5; D is unclear. V lost 1 base and J 0 bases, leaving 5 bases between the germline ends. The germline CDR1 and CDR2 sequences are KGHDR and SFDVKD. The CDR3 is 14 residues long. This CDR3 reads CATSDLANQETQYF. The CDR3 region has the DNA TGTGCCACCAGTGATTTAGCCAACCAAGAGACCCAGTACTTC.

The rearrangement uses TRBV10-3 and TRBJ2-3; no clear D. The germline gives CDR1 ENHRY, CDR2 SYGVKD. The CDR3 spans 15 residues. The V end was cut by 2 bases, the J end by 6 bases, with 15 bases between. In DNA, the CDR3 is TGTGCCATCAGTGAGGGAGAGGTGGAGTCGGATACGCAGTATTTT. Its translation is CAISEGEVESDTQYF.

V gene TRBV2 combines with J gene TRBJ2-1, with TRBD2 matching over 15 bases. The ends lost 3 bases at V and 7 bases at J; junction bases unmatched: 7. This CDR3 spans 17 amino acids. The V gene's germline CDR1 is SNHLY and CDR2 FYNNEI. CDR3: CASSDTRTSGGGNEQFF. The DNA of the CDR3 is TGTGCCAGCAGTGATACCCGGACTAGCGGGGGGGGGAATGAGCAGTTCTTC.

This chain uses TRBV5-1 with TRBJ1-1; no reliable D call. CDR3 length: 14 amino acids. Trimming removed 0 bases from V and 8 bases from J, with 14 bases in between. The germline gives CDR1 SGHRS, CDR2 YFSETQ. The DNA of the CDR3 is TGCGCCAGCAGCTTGGCTCCGCAGGCCACGGAAGCTTTCTTT. Protein: CASSLAPQATEAFF.

This clone appeared a single time. CDR3 nucleotide sequence: TGTGCCAGCAGTGGGAGTCTAGCGGGAACCTCCTACGAGCAGTACTTC. This sequence encodes CASSGSLAGTSYEQYF. V usage is TRBV2 and J usage is TRBJ2-7; TRBD2 matches 9 bases. The CDR3 runs 16 residues. J was trimmed by 0 bases and V by 4 bases; bases with no gene match: 7. CDR1 is SNHLY and CDR2 is FYNNEI in the germline V gene.

About this clone itself: An end of the junction does not agree with germline; a read error may underlie this. The sample has other DNA sequences that encode this CDR3 too. V and J are TRBV7-9 and TRBJ1-4, with D maybe TRBD1 (6 bases). This CDR3 is 16 amino acids long. Per germline, CDR1 SEHNR and CDR2 FQNEAQ (reference sequence). This chain's CDR3 is CASSPLTGGHGEKLFF. The CDR3 DNA is TGTGCCAGCAGCCCTCTCACGGGGGGACACGGCGAAAAACTATTTTTT.

V usage is TRBV6-2 or TRBV6-3 and J usage is TRBJ2-3; 12 nucleotides align to TRBD2. The germline V gene encodes CDR1 MNHEY and CDR2 SVGEGT. V shed 3 bases and J 1 base; nucleotides not matched to a gene: 5. This CDR3 comprises 17 residues. CDR3 loop: CASSYLASGGGTDTQYF. CDR3 sequence (DNA): TGTGCCAGCAGTTATTTGGCTAGCGGGGGGGGCACAGATACGCAGTATTTT.

The chain combines TRBV5-1 with TRBJ1-1; TRBD1 agrees at 7 bases. J lost 4 bases, V lost 3 bases, and 3 bases had no gene match. The V gene's germline CDR1 is SGHRS and CDR2 YFSETQ. CDR3 length: 13 amino acids. The CDR3 reads CASSSTGVTEAFF. Here the CDR3 DNA reads TGCGCCAGCAGCTCAACAGGGGTCACTGAAGCTTTCTTT. The full variable domain, in which reference TRBV5-1 and TRBJ1-1 provide the parts outside the CDR3, is KAGVTQTPRYLIKTRGQQVTLSCSPISGHRSVSWYQQTPGQGLQFLFEYFSETQRNKGNFPGRFSGRQFSNSRSEMNVSTLELGDSALYLCASSSTGVTEAFFGQGTRLTVV.

In its sample, this clone was seen a few times. The sample carries other DNA sequences with the same CDR3. CDR3 DNA sequence: TGTGCCTGGAGTAGGGACAGCGGCTCTGGAAACACCATATATTTT. This gives the protein CAWSRDSGSGNTIYF. The chain is built from TRBV30 and TRBJ1-3, with 7 bases fitting TRBD1. V was pared by 2 bases and J by 0 bases, with 4 bases of the junction left unmatched. This CDR3 has 15 residues. Germline loops: CDR1 GTSNPN, CDR2 SVGIG (reference sequence). Looking up the rest from reference TRBV30 and TRBJ1-3 gives the full variable domain: SQTIHQWPATLVQPVGSPLSLECTVEGTSNPNLYWYRQAAGRGLQLLFYSVGIGQISSEVPQNLSASRPQDRQFILSSKKLLLSDSGFYLCAWSRDSGSGNTIYFGEGSWLTVV.

The chain has TRBV18 and TRBJ1-6; TRBD1 is a possible D gene (6 bases). The CDR3 extends over 17 amino acids. Germline values: CDR1 KGHSH, CDR2 LQKENI. V lost 2 bases to trimming and J lost 4 bases, with 15 bases between them. In DNA form, the CDR3 reads TGTGCCAGCTCACCAGAAACAGGGATGGGGTATAATTCACCCCTCCACTTT. Amino acid sequence: CASSPETGMGYNSPLHF.

The rearrangement links TRBV13 to TRBJ1-1; TRBD1 matches at 10 bases. V lost 5 bases to trimming and J lost 6 bases; unmatched junction nucleotides: 9. Germline CDR1 reads PRHDT; CDR2 reads FYEKMQ (reference sequence). The CDR3 is 15 amino acids. In DNA form, the CDR3 reads TGTGCCAGCAGCCCCCGGGACAGGGGTTTCCCTGAAGCTTTCTTT. This sequence encodes CASSPRDRGFPEAFF.

The J gene is TRBJ2-5, the V gene TRBV5-1; tentatively, D is TRBD1 (6 bases). The CDR3 extends over 13 amino acids. Germline-derived CDR1 and CDR2 are SGHRS and YFSETQ. V was cut by 2 bases and J by 5 bases, with 10 bases left in between. The CDR3 DNA is TGCGCCAGCAGCTTACAGGGCTCCGAGACCCAGTACTTC. It translates to CASSLQGSETQYF.

Only one count was recorded for this clone. This chain links TRBV5-5 with TRBJ1-4; no clear D gene. V was trimmed by 0 bases and J by 3 bases, leaving 6 bases between them. The CDR3 length is 14 residues. The germline CDR1 and CDR2 sequences are SGHKS and YYEKEE (reference sequence). The CDR3 region has the DNA TGTGCCAGCAGCTTGGGATTAGCTAATGAAAAACTGTTTTTT. Amino acid sequence: CASSLGLANEKLFF.

The rearrangement joins TRBV7-8 to TRBJ1-5; D call uncertain. The germline V and J ends were trimmed by 5 bases and 2 bases, with 10 bases remaining between them. The CDR3 extends over 14 amino acids. Germline CDR1 reads SGHVS; CDR2 reads FQNEAQ. CDR3 protein: CASSADTGNQPQHF. CDR3 DNA: TGTGCCAGCAGCGCTGACACGGGCAATCAGCCCCAGCATTTT.

The chain joins TRBV5-5 to TRBJ2-7; TRBD2 matches at 8 bases. The germline CDR1 and CDR2 sequences are SGHKS and YYEKEE (reference sequence). The CDR3 has 16 amino acids. Trimming at V came to 6 bases and at J to 2 bases, leaving 13 bases not matched to a gene. CDR3 sequence reads: CASTSRERGTPYEQYF. The CDR3 coding sequence is TGTGCCAGCACCTCACGGGAGCGGGGGACCCCCTACGAGCAGTACTTC.

The chain recombines TRBV6-5 with TRBJ2-2; D ambiguous. Germline CDR1 is MNHEY and CDR2 is SVGAGI. V was shortened by 0 bases and J by 1 base, with 3 bases between the two germline ends. There are 14 residues in the CDR3. The CDR3 protein is CASSYSRNTGELFF. CDR3 in DNA: TGTGCCAGCAGTTACTCGAGGAACACCGGGGAGCTGTTTTTT.

The chain carries TRBV11-2 and TRBJ1-6, with unresolved D. V dropped 3 bases and J dropped 16 bases, with 16 bases sitting between them. The CDR3 is made up of 13 amino acids. Germline values: CDR1 SGHAT, CDR2 FQNNGV. The CDR3 DNA reads as TGTGCCAGCAGCTTCGTCCGGCGGAGCGGGCTCCACTTT. This translates into CASSFVRRSGLHF.

This chain links TRBV4-2 with TRBJ1-4; D is unresolved. Trimming took off 1 base at V and 5 bases at J, with 17 bases between the two ends. From germline, CDR1 is LGHNA and CDR2 YNFKEQ. CDR3 length: 17 residues. DNA of the CDR3: TGTGCCAGCAGCCAAGCCAACCTAAACCGGGGAAATGAAAAACTGTTTTTT. Protein: CASSQANLNRGNEKLFF.

CDR3 sequence: CATSRGGGVGEQYF. In DNA, the CDR3 is TGTGCCACCAGCAGAGGAGGGGGGGTTGGGGAGCAGTACTTC. The chain employs TRBV15 and TRBJ2-7; maybe TRBD2 (7 bases). This CDR3 region has 14 residues. V lost 1 base to trimming and J lost 7 bases, with 14 bases between them. CDR1 LNHNV and CDR2 YYDKDF come from the germline V gene (reference sequence).